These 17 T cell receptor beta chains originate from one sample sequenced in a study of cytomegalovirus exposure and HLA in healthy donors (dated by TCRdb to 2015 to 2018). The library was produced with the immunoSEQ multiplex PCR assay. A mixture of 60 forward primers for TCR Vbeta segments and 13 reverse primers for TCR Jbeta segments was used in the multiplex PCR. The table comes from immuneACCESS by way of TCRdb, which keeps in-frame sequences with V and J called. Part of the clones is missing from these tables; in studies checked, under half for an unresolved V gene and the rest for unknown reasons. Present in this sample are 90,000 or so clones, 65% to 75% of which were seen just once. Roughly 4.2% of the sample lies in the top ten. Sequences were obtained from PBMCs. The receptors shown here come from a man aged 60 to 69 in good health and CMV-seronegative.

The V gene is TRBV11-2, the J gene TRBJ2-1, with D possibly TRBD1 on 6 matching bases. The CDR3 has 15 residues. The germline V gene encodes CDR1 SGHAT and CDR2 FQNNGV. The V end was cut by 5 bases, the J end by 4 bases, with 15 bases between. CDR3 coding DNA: TGTGCCAGCAGCGCCCACAGGGTTCTTTACAATGAGCAGTTCTTC. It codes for CASSAHRVLYNEQFF.

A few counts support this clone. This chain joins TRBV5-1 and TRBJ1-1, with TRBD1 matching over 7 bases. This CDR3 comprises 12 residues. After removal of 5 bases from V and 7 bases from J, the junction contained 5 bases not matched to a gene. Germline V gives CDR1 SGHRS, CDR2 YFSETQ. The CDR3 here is CASREGAGEAFF. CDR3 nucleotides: TGCGCCAGCAGGGAGGGGGCTGGTGAAGCTTTCTTT.

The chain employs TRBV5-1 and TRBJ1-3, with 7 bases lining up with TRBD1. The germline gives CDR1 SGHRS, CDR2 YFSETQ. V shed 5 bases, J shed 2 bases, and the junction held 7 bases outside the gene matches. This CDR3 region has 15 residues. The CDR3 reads CASSPQTGPGNTIYF. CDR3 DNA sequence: TGCGCCAGCAGTCCGCAGACAGGGCCTGGAAACACCATATATTTT.

Here the CDR3 DNA reads TGTGCCAGCAGGGGGACAGTCTCCTACGAGCAGTACTTC. It yields the protein CASRGTVSYEQYF. This chain links TRBV13 with TRBJ2-7; TRBD1 matches at 7 bases. V dropped 6 bases and J dropped 0; count of bases not matched to a gene: 2. CDR3 length equals 13 residues. Per the germline V gene, CDR1 is PRHDT and CDR2 is FYEKMQ (reference sequence).

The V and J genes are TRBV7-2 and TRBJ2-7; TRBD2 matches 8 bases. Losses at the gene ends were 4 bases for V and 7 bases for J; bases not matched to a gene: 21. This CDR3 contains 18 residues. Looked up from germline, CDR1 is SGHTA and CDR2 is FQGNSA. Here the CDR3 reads CASSSGWGTGAGGREQYF. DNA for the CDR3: TGTGCCAGCAGCTCCGGATGGGGGACGGGGGCGGGGGGAAGGGAGCAGTACTTC. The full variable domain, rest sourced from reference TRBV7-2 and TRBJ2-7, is GAGVSQSPSNKVTEKGKDVELRCDPISGHTALYWYRQSLGQGLEFLIYFQGNSAPDKSGLPSDRFSAERTGGSVSTLTIQRTQQEDSAVYLCASSSGWGTGAGGREQYFGPGTRLTVT.

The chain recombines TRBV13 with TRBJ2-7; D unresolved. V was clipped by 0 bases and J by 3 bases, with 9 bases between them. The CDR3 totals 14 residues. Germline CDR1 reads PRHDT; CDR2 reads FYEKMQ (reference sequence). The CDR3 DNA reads TGTGCCAGCAGCTTAGGCCGCGGCAGCTACGAGCAGTACTTC. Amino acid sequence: CASSLGRGSYEQYF.

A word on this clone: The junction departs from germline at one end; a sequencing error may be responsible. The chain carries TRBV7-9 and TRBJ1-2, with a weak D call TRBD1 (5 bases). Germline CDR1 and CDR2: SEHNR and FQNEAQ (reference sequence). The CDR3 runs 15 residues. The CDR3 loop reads CASSLVGRVGFGCTF. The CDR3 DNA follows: TGTGCCAGCAGCTTAGTCGGCAGGGTGGGGTTCGGCTGCACCTTC.

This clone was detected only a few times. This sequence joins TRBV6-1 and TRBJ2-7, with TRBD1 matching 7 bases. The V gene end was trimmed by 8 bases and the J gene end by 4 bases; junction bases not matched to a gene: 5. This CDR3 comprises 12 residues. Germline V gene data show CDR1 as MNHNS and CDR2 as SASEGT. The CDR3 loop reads CASAGTAYEQYF. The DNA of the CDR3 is TGTGCCAGCGCCGGGACAGCTTACGAGCAGTACTTC.

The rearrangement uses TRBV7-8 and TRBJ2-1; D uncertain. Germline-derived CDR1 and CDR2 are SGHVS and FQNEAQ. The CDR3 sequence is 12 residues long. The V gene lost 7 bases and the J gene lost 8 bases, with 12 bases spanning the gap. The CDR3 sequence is CASTSLGDEQFF. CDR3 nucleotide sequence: TGTGCCAGCACCTCGCTGGGCGATGAGCAGTTCTTC.

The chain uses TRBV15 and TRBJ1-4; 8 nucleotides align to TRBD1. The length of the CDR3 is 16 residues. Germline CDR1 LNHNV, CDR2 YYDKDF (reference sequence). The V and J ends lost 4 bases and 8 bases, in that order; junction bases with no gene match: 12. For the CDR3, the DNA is TGTGCCACCAGCACGCACAGGGGGAACGAACGAGAAAAACTGTTTTTT. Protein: CATSTHRGNEREKLFF. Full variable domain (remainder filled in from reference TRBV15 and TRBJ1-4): DAMVIQNPRYQVTQFGKPVTLSCSQTLNHNVMYWYQQKSSQAPKLLFHYYDKDFNNEADTPDNFQSRRPNTSFCFLDIRSPGLGDTAMYLCATSTHRGNEREKLFFGSGTQLSVL.

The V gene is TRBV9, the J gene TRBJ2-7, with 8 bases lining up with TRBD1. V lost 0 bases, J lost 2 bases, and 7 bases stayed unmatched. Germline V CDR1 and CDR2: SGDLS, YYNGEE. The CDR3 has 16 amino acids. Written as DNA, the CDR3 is TGTGCCAGCAGCGTAGCCCGAGGACAGGGAGCCTACGAGCAGTACTTC. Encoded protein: CASSVARGQGAYEQYF.

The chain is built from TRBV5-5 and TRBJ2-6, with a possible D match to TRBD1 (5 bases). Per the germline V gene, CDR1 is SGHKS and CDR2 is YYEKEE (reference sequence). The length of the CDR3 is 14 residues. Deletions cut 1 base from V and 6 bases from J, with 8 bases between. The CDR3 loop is CASSLTGLANVLTF. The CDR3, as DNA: TGTGCCAGCAGCTTGACAGGATTGGCCAACGTCCTGACTTTC.

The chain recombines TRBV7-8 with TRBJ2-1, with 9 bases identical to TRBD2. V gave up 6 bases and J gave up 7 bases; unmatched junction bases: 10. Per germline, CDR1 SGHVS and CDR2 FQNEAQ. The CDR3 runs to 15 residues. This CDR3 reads CASSKEAGGINEQFF. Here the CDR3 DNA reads TGTGCCAGCAGTAAAGAGGCGGGGGGGATAAATGAGCAGTTCTTC.

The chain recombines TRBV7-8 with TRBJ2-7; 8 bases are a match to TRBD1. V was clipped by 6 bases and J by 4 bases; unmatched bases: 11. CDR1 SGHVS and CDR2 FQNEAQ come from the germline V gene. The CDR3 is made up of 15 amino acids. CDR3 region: CASRRQGTGVYEQYF. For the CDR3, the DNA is TGTGCCAGCAGGAGACAAGGGACAGGCGTTTACGAGCAGTACTTC. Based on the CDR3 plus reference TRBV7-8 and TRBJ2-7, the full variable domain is GAGVSQSPRYKVAKRGQDVALRCDPISGHVSLFWYQQALGQGPEFLTYFQNEAQLDKSGLPSDRFFAERPEGSVSTLKIQRTQQEDSAVYLCASRRQGTGVYEQYFGPGTRLTVT.

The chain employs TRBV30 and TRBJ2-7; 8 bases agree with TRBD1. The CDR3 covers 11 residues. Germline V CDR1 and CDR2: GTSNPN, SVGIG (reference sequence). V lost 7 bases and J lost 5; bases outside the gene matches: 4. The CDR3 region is CASYRGNEQYF. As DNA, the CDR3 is TGTGCCTCCTACAGGGGGAACGAGCAGTACTTC. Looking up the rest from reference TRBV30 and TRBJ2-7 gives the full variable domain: SQTIHQWPATLVQPVGSPLSLECTVEGTSNPNLYWYRQAAGRGLQLLFYSVGIGQISSEVPQNLSASRPQDRQFILSSKKLLLSDSGFYLCASYRGNEQYFGPGTRLTVT.

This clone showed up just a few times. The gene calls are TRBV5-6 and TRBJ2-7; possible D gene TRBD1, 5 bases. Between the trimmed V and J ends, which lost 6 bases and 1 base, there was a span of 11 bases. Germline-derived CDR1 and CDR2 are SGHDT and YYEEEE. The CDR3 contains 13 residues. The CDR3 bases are TGTGCCAGCACCAAGACAGCTTCCTACGAGCAGTACTTC. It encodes CASTKTASYEQYF. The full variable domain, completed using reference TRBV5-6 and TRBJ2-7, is DAGVTQSPTHLIKTRGQQVTLRCSPKSGHDTVSWYQQALGQGPQFIFQYYEEEERQRGNFPDRFSGHQFPNYSSELNVNALLLGDSALYLCASTKTASYEQYFGPGTRLTVT.

Written as DNA, the CDR3 is TGTGCCCTGCTAGGAAAGGGGATAACTGGAAACACCATATATTTT. Amino acids: CALLGKGITGNTIYF. The chain joins TRBV30 to TRBJ1-3, with D perhaps matching TRBD1 (5 bases). The CDR3 loop spans 15 amino acids. Between the trimmed V and J ends, which lost 8 bases and 2 bases, there was a span of 19 bases. CDR1 GTSNPN and CDR2 SVGIG come from the germline V gene (reference sequence).